This is a list of T cell receptor beta chains from one sample in a study of cytomegalovirus exposure and HLA in healthy donors. Assay: immunoSEQ multiplex PCR; the TCRdb copy retains only in-frame clones and omits some. This table has roughly 130,000 clones, about 80% appearing once. Sequencing input: PBMCs. The receptor source for this set is a boy aged 2 to 10 in good health and CMV-seronegative. Both conserved end residues are part of each CDR3. A D gene is named only where the DNA matches it firmly. Size values are once, few and many counts, or a class for expanded clones, and some rows have none.

D gene: TRBD1; V gene: TRBV28; clone size: .; J gene: TRBJ2-5; CDR3 DNA: TGTGCCAGCAGTTTCGTTAATCCGGGACAGGGACCTATATTCAAAGAGACCCAGTACTTC; CDR3 protein: CASSFVNPGQGPIFKETQYF
D gene: .; V gene: TRBV6-1; clone size: .; J gene: TRBJ1-5; CDR3 DNA: TGTGCCAGCAGTGAAGGGGGGGGACATCAGCCCCAGCATTTT; CDR3 protein: CASSEGGGHQPQHF
D gene: .; V gene: TRBV18; clone size: .; J gene: TRBJ2-5; CDR3 DNA: TGTGCCAGCTCACCAAACAGGGCGGAGACCCAGTACTTC; CDR3 protein: CASSPNRAETQYF
D gene: .; V gene: TRBV10-2; clone size: .; J gene: TRBJ1-1; CDR3 DNA: TGCGCCAGCAGTGAGTCGTTCGGGGGGGGTTTTGTGTCTTTCTTT; CDR3 protein: CASSESFGGGFVSFF
D gene: TRBD2; V gene: TRBV4-1; clone size: .; J gene: TRBJ2-7; CDR3 DNA: TGCGCCAGCAGCCAAGTGAGGAGCGGGGGCGAGCAGTACTTC; CDR3 protein: CASSQVRSGGEQYF
D gene: TRBD2; V gene: TRBV9; clone size: .; J gene: TRBJ2-3; CDR3 DNA: TGTGCCAGCAGCCCTCAAGCTAGCGGGATGGCCGCAGATACGCAGTATTTT; CDR3 protein: CASSPQASGMAADTQYF
D gene: .; V gene: TRBV10-3; clone size: once; J gene: TRBJ1-2; CDR3 DNA: TGTGCCTCGTTGGGGGGGAACTATGGCTACACCTTC; CDR3 protein: CASLGGNYGYTF
D gene: .; V gene: TRBV5-1; clone size: .; J gene: TRBJ2-7; CDR3 DNA: TGCGCCAGCAGCTTGATCAGGGCGGACGAGCAGTACTTC; CDR3 protein: CASSLIRADEQYF
D gene: .; V gene: TRBV5-1; clone size: .; J gene: TRBJ2-7; CDR3 DNA: TGCGCCAGCAGCTTGGGACAGGCGGCCTACGAGCAGTACTTC; CDR3 protein: CASSLGQAAYEQYF
D gene: TRBD2; V gene: TRBV19; clone size: .; J gene: TRBJ2-1; CDR3 DNA: TGTGCCAGTACCCCCGGGAGGCGGGACTCAACCAATGAGCAGTTCTTC; CDR3 protein: CASTPGRRDSTNEQFF
D gene: .; V gene: TRBV18; clone size: .; J gene: TRBJ1-1; CDR3 DNA: TGTGCCAGCTCAGGTACAGGAGAGAACACTGAAGCTTTCTTT; CDR3 protein: CASSGTGENTEAFF
D gene: TRBD1; V gene: TRBV6-5; clone size: .; J gene: TRBJ1-2; CDR3 DNA: TGTGCCAGCAGTTACACGACAGGGAACGAACACGGCTACACCTTC; CDR3 protein: CASSYTTGNEHGYTF
D gene: .; V gene: TRBV19; clone size: .; J gene: TRBJ1-1; CDR3 DNA: TGTGCCAGTACCCACGGGGGGGAAGCTTTCTTT; CDR3 protein: CASTHGGEAFF
D gene: TRBD1; V gene: TRBV2; clone size: .; J gene: TRBJ2-5; CDR3 DNA: TGTGCCAGCAGTTTCACCGGGACAGTGGGGCAAGAGACCCAGTACTTC; CDR3 protein: CASSFTGTVGQETQYF
D gene: .; V gene: TRBV28; clone size: .; J gene: TRBJ1-2; CDR3 DNA: TGTGCCAGCAGCATTGGGGGGAGCCCTAACACCTTC; CDR3 protein: CASSIGGSPNTF
D gene: TRBD2; V gene: TRBV7-9; clone size: .; J gene: TRBJ2-1; CDR3 DNA: TGTGCCAGCAGCTCCCCTCTAGGCGGGGGGGGGAGTTACAATGAGCAGTTCTTC; CDR3 protein: CASSSPLGGGGSYNEQFF
D gene: .; V gene: TRBV6-6; clone size: .; J gene: TRBJ2-5; CDR3 DNA: TGTGCCAGCAGTTACGAGAAGGAGACCCAGTACTTC; CDR3 protein: CASSYEKETQYF
D gene: .; V gene: TRBV19; clone size: .; J gene: TRBJ1-2; CDR3 DNA: TGTGCCAGTAGTATGTACAGGGACTATGGCTACACCTTC; CDR3 protein: CASSMYRDYGYTF
D gene: .; V gene: TRBV7-2; clone size: .; J gene: TRBJ2-3; CDR3 DNA: TGTGCCAGCAGCTTAAGGACTTATACGCAGTATTTT; CDR3 protein: CASSLRTYTQYF
D gene: .; V gene: TRBV5-6; clone size: .; J gene: TRBJ2-5; CDR3 DNA: TGTGCCAGCAGCCCCTACTTCCAAGAGACCCAGTACTTC; CDR3 protein: CASSPYFQETQYF
D gene: .; V gene: TRBV21-1; clone size: .; J gene: TRBJ2-2; CDR3 DNA: TGTGCCAGCAGCGCCCCCAGGAGCGGGAGGGCCCCCACCGGGGAGCTGTTTTTT; CDR3 protein: CASSAPRSGRAPTGELFF
D gene: .; V gene: TRBV18; clone size: .; J gene: TRBJ2-6; CDR3 DNA: TGTGCCAGCTCACCGGGGGGAGGATCTGGGGCCAACGTCCTGACTTTC; CDR3 protein: CASSPGGGSGANVLTF
D gene: .; V gene: TRBV5-4; clone size: .; J gene: TRBJ2-5; CDR3 DNA: TGTGCCAGCAGCTTGGACCAAGCGGTCACCCAGTACTTC; CDR3 protein: CASSLDQAVTQYF
D gene: .; V gene: TRBV4-1; clone size: .; J gene: TRBJ1-2; CDR3 DNA: TGCGCCAGCAGCCAATGGGACATTAACTATGGCTACACCTTC; CDR3 protein: CASSQWDINYGYTF
D gene: .; V gene: TRBV7-2; clone size: .; J gene: TRBJ1-4; CDR3 DNA: TGTGCCAGCAGCCGAACACAGGTCCTTAATGAAAAACTGTTTTTT; CDR3 protein: CASSRTQVLNEKLFF
D gene: .; V gene: TRBV7-9; clone size: .; J gene: TRBJ1-3; CDR3 DNA: TGTGCCAGCAGCGTTTACCCAGGGTATTCAGGAAACACCATATATTTT; CDR3 protein: CASSVYPGYSGNTIYF
D gene: .; V gene: TRBV6-4; clone size: few; J gene: TRBJ1-1; CDR3 DNA: TGTGCCAGCAGTGGTAAGCCTAACACTGAAGCTTTCTTT; CDR3 protein: CASSGKPNTEAFF
D gene: .; V gene: TRBV4-1; clone size: .; J gene: TRBJ1-1; CDR3 DNA: TGCGCCAGCAGCCCGACACAGAACACTGAAGCTTTCTTT; CDR3 protein: CASSPTQNTEAFF
D gene: .; V gene: TRBV18; clone size: .; J gene: TRBJ1-1; CDR3 DNA: TGTGCCAGCTCACCACTTCAGGGGTGGGGAACTGAAGCTTTCTTT; CDR3 protein: CASSPLQGWGTEAFF
D gene: .; V gene: TRBV13; clone size: .; J gene: TRBJ1-2; CDR3 DNA: TGTGCCAGCAGTTCTCTTTTACAGGGATTCTATGGCTACACCTTC; CDR3 protein: CASSSLLQGFYGYTF